This TCR beta chain was found in a study of cytomegalovirus exposure and HLA in healthy donors. The table came from immunoSEQ multiplex PCR; TCRdb's copy has only in-frame clones and leaves some out. The sample records over 110,000 clones, about 88% being singletons. This clone was seen once. Antigen specificity is unknown. V was shortened by 7 bases and J by 0 bases, with 15 bases between the two germline ends. The CDR3 covers 15 residues. The germline gives CDR1 SNHLY, CDR2 FYNNEI. Broader study findings: The finding came from a later analysis; first-cohort TCR clusters tended to co-occur in the 95 to 150 validation repertoires. It was around 160 TCR beta chains that were listed as cytomegalovirus-associated. Reported results showed that the classifier diagnosed cytomegalovirus status with high specificity and sensitivity.

The donors belonged to the roughly 120-subject validation cohort, separate from the roughly 600-subject first cohort. This TCR came from a young man in good health and CMV-seropositive. The sample consisted of PBMCs. The chain is built from TRBV2 and TRBJ1-1, with D tentatively TRBD1 (6 bases). The CDR3 loop is CASTRLQGLNTEAFF. The CDR3 coding sequence is TGTGCCAGCACTCGGCTTCAGGGGCTGAACACTGAAGCTTTCTTT.